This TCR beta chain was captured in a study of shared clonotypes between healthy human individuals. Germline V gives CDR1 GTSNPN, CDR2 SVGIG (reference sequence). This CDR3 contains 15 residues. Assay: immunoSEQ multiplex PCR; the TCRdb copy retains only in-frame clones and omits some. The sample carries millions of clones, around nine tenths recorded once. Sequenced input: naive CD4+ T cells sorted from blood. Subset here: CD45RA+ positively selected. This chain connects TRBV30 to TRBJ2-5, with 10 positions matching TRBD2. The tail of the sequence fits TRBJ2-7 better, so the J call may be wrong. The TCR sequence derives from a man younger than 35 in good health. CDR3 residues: CAWSLSGGFSYEQYF. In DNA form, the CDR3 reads TGTGCCTGGAGTCTTAGCGGGGGGTTCTCCTACGAGCAGTACTTC.